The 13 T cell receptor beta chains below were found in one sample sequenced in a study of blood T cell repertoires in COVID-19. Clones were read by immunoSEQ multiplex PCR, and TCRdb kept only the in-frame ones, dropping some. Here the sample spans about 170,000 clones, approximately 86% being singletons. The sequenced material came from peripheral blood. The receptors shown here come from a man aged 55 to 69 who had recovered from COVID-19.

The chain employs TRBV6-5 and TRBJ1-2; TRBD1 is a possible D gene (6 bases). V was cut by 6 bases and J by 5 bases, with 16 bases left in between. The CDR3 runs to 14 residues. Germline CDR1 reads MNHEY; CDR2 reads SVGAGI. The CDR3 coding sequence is TGTGCCAGCAGCCTCTCCAGGGGCAGGTATGGCTACACCTTC. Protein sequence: CASSLSRGRYGYTF.

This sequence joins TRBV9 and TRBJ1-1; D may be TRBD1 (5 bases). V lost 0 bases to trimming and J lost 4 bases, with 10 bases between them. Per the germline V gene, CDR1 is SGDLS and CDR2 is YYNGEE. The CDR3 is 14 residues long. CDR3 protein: CASSVGVRGTEAFF. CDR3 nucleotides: TGTGCCAGCAGCGTAGGGGTTAGGGGCACTGAAGCTTTCTTT.

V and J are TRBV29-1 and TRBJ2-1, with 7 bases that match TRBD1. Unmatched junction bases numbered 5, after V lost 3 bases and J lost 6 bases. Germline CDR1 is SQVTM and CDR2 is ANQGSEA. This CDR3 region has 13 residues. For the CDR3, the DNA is TGCAGCGTTGAGTGGCAGGGGGTCAATGAGCAGTTCTTC. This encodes CSVEWQGVNEQFF.

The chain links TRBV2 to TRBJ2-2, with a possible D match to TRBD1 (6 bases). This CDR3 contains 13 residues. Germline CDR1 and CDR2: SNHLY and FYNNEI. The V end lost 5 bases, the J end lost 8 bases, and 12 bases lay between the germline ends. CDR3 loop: CASSYREGGELFF. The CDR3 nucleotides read TGTGCCAGCAGTTACAGGGAAGGAGGGGAGCTGTTTTTT.

CDR3: CASSTTGEDTEAFF. The CDR3 DNA follows: TGTGCCAGCAGTACAACAGGGGAGGACACTGAAGCTTTCTTT. This chain joins TRBV6-5 and TRBJ1-1, with 7 bases matching TRBD1. The CDR3 loop spans 14 amino acids. The ends lost 5 bases at V and 3 bases at J; junction bases unmatched: 6. The germline CDR1 and CDR2 sequences are MNHEY and SVGAGI.

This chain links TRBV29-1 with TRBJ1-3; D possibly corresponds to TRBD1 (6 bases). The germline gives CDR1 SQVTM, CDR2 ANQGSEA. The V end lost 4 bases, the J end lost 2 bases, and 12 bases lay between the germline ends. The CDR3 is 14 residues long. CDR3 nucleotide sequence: TGCAGCGTTGGGGCGGGGGCGGCTGGAAACACCATATATTTT. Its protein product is CSVGAGAAGNTIYF.

The CDR3 nucleotides read TGTGCCAGCAGCTTAGATCCCGGGGATACGCAGTATTTT. The encoded protein is CASSLDPGDTQYF. This chain links TRBV11-3 with TRBJ2-3; D remains ambiguous. This CDR3 spans 13 amino acids. Trimming took off 0 bases at V and 6 bases at J, with 7 bases between the two ends. The V gene's germline CDR1 is SGHNT and CDR2 YENEEA.

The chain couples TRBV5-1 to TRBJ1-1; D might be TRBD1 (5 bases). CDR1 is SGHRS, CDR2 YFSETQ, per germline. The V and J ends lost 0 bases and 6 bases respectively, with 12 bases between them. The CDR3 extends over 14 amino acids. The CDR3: CASSLERGRAEAFF. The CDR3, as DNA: TGCGCCAGCAGCTTGGAAAGGGGTAGGGCTGAAGCTTTCTTT. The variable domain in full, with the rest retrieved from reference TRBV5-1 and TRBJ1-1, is KAGVTQTPRYLIKTRGQQVTLSCSPISGHRSVSWYQQTPGQGLQFLFEYFSETQRNKGNFPGRFSGRQFSNSRSEMNVSTLELGDSALYLCASSLERGRAEAFFGQGTRLTVV.

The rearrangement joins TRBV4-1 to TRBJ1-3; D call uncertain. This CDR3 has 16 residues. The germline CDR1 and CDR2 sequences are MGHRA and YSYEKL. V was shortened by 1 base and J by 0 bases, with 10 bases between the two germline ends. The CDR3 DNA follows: TGCGCCAGCAGCCAAGCTGGCTTACACTCTGGAAACACCATATATTTT. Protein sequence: CASSQAGLHSGNTIYF.

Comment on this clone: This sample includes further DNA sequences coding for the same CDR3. The CDR3 reads CSVDRGRETQYF. In nucleotides, the CDR3 is TGCAGCGTTGACAGGGGAAGAGAGACCCAGTACTTC. The chain is built from TRBV29-1 and TRBJ2-5, with D maybe TRBD1 (6 bases). The CDR3 has 12 residues. V was trimmed by 3 bases and J by 4 bases, leaving 9 bases between them. Germline values: CDR1 SQVTM, CDR2 ANQGSEA.

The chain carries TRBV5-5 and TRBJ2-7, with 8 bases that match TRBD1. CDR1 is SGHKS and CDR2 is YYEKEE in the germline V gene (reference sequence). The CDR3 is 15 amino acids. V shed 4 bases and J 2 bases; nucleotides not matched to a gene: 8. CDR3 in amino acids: CASSPLTGATYEQYF. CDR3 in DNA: TGTGCCAGCAGCCCCCTGACAGGGGCCACCTACGAGCAGTACTTC.

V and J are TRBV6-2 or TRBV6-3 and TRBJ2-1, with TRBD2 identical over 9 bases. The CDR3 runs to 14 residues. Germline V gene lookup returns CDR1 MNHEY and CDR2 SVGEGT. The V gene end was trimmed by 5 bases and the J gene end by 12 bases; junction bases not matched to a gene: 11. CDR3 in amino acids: CASSDGTSPRGQFF. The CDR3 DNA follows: TGTGCCAGCAGTGACGGGACTAGCCCCCGGGGGCAGTTCTTC.

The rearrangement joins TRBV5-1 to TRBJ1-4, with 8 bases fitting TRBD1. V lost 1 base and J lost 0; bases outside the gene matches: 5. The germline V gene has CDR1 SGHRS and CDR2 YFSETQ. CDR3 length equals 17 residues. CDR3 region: CASSLKDRATTNEKLFF. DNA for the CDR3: TGCGCCAGCAGCTTGAAGGACAGGGCCACAACTAATGAAAAACTGTTTTTT.